This TCR beta chain was identified in a study of T-cell reconstitution after alpha-beta-depleted transplantation in children. Findings of the study overall: The origin of alpha-beta T cells about two months after transplant was reportedly several hundred expanded graft clones. T-cell counts and diversity were attributed mostly to newly produced T cells one year after transplant.

The CDR3 has 15 amino acids. CDR1 is SGHRS, CDR2 YFSETQ, per germline. V lost 0 bases, J lost 4 bases, and 11 bases lay in between. To note about this clonotype: The antigen remains unidentified.

Preparing the TCRbeta library involved the use of unique molecular identifiers. One entry per CDR3 protein, called by TCRdb with MiXCR from the PCR reads. The sample lists 580,000 or so distinct CDR3 sequences, roughly 24% occurring once. The genes are TRBV5-1 and TRBJ2-1, with TRBD1 as a possible D gene (5 bases). Sequenced material: PBMCs, mostly from graft donor cells, taken 360 days after TCRalphabeta/CD19-depleted stem cell transplant. The sequence was obtained from a boy less than two years old who had a stem cell transplant for acute myeloid leukemia, so the T cells may come from the graft donor. This chain's CDR3 is CASSLEGRVYNEQFF. CDR3 DNA: TGCGCCAGCAGCTTGGAGGGCAGGGTGTACAATGAGCAGTTCTTC.